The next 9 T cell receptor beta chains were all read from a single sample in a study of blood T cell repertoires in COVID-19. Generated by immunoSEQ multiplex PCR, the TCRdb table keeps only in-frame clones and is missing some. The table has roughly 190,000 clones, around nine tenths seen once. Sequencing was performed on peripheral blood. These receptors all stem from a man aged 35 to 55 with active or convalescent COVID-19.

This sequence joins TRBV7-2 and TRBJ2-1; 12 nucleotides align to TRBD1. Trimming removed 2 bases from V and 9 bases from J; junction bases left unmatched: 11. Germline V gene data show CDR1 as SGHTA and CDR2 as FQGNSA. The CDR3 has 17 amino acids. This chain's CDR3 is CASSLSVGDRGPGEQFF. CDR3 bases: TGTGCCAGCAGCTTAAGCGTCGGGGACAGGGGGCCCGGTGAGCAGTTCTTC.

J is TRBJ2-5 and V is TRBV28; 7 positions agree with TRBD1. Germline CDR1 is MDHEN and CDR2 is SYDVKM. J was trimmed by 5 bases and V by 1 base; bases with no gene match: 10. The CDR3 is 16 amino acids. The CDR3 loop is CASSLYPGQIGETQYF. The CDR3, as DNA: TGTGCCAGCAGTTTATACCCGGGACAGATTGGGGAGACCCAGTACTTC.

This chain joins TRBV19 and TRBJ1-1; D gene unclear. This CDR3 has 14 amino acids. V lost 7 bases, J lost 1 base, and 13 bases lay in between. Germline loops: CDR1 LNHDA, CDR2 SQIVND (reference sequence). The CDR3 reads CASTPEVRNTEAFF. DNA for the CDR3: TGTGCCAGTACTCCCGAAGTTAGGAACACTGAAGCTTTCTTT.

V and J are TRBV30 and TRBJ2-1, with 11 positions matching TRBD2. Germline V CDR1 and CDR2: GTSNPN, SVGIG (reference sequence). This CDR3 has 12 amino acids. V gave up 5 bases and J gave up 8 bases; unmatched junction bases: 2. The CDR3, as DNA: TGTGCCTGGGCTAGCGGGAGGTATGAGCAGTTCTTC. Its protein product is CAWASGRYEQFF.

The CDR3 DNA reads TGTGCCAGTAGTACCCAGACAGGGTGGAACACAGATACGCAGTATTTT. Protein sequence: CASSTQTGWNTDTQYF. This sequence joins TRBV19 and TRBJ2-3; 7 bases are shared with TRBD1. Germline CDR1 is LNHDA and CDR2 is SQIVND (reference sequence). There are 16 residues in the CDR3. After removal of 4 bases from V and 2 bases from J, the junction contained 9 bases not matched to a gene.

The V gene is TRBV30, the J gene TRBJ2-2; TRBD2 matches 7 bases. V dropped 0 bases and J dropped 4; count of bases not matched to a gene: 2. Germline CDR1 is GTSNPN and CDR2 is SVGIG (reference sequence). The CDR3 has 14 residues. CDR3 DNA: TGTGCCTGGAGTGTACTAGCGACCACCGGGGAGCTGTTTTTT. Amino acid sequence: CAWSVLATTGELFF.

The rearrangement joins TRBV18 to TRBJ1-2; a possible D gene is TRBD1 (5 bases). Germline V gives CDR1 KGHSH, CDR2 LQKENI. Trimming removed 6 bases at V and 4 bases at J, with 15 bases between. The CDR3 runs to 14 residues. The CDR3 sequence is CASSAEEGPYGYTF. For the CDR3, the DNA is TGTGCCAGCTCGGCGGAGGAGGGACCCTATGGCTACACCTTC.

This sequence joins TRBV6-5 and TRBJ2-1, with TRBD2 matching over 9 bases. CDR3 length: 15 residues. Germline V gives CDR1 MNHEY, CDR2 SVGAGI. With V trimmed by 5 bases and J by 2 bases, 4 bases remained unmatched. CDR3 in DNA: TGTGCCAGCAGTAGTAGCGGGGGAGCCTACAATGAGCAGTTCTTC. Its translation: CASSSSGGAYNEQFF.

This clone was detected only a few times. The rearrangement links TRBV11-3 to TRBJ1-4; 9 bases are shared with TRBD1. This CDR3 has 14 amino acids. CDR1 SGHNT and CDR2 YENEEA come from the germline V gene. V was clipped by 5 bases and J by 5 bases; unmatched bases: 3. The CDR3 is CASSGGTGNEKLFF. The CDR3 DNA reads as TGTGCCAGCAGCGGAGGGACAGGGAATGAAAAACTGTTTTTT.